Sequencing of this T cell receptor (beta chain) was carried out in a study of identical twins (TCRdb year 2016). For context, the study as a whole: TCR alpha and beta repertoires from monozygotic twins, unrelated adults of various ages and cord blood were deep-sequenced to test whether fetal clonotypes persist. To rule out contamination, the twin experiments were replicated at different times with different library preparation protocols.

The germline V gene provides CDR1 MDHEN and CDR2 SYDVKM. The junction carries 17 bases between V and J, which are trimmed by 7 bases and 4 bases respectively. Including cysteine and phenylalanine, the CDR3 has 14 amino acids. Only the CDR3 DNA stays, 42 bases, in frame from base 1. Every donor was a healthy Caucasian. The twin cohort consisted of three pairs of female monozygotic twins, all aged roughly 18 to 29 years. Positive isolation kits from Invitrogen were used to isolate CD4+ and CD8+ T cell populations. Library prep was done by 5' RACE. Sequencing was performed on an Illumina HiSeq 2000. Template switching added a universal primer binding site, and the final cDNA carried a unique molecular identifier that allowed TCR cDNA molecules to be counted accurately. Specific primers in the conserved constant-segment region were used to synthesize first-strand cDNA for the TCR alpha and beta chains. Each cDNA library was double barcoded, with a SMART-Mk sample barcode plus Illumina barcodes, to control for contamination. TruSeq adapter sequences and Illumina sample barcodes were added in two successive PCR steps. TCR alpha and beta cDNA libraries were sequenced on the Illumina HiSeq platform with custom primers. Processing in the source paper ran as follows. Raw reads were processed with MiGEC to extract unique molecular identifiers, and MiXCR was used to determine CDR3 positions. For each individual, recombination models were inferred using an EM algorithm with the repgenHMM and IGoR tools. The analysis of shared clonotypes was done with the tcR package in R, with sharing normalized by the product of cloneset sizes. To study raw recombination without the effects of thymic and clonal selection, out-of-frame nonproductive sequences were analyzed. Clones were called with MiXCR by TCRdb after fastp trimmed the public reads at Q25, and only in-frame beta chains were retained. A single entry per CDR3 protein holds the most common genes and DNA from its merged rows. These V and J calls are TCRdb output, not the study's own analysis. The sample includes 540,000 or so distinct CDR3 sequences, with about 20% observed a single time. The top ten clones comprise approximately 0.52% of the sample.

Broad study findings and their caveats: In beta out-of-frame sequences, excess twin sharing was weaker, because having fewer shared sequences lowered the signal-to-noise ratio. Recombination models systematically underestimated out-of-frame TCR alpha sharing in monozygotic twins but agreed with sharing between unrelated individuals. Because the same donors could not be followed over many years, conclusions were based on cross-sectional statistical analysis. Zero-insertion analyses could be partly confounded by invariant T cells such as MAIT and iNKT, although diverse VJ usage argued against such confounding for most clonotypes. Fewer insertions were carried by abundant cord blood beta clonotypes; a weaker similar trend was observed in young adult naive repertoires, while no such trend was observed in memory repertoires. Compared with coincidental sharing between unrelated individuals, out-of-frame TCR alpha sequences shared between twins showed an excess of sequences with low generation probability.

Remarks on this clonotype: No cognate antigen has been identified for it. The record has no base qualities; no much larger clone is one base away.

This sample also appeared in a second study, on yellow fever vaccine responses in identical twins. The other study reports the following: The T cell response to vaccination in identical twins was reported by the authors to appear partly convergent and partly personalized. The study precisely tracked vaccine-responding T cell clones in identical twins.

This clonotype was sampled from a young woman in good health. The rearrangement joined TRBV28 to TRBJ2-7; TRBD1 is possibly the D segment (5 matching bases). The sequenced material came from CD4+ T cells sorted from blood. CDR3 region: CASTTSGPLYEQYF. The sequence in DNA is TGTGCCAGCACCACTTCAGGGCCATTATACGAGCAGTACTTC.